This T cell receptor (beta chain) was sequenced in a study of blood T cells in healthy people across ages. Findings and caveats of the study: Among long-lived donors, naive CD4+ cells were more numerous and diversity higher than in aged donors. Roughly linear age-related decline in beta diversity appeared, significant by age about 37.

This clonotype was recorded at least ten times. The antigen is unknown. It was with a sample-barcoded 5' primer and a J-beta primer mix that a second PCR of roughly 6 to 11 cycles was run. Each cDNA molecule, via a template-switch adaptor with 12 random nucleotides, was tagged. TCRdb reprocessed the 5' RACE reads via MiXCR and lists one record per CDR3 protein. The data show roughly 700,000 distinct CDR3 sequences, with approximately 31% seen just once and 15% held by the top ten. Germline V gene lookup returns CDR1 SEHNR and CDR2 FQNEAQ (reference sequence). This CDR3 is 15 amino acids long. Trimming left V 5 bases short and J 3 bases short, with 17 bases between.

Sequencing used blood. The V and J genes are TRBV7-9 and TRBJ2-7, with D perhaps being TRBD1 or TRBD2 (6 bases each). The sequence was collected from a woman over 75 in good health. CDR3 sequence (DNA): TGTGCCAGCAGCCCCGACGGGGGCAGCTTCTACGAGCAGTACTTC. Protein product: CASSPDGGSFYEQYF.